This is a list of T cell receptor beta chains from one sample in a study of breast tumors, draining lymph nodes, adjacent tissues. TCRdb re-derived calls from the multiplex PCR reads in MiXCR, one entry per CDR3 protein. The data contain tens of thousands of distinct CDR3 sequences, about 61% of them singletons. Sequencing was done on a sample of tumor-adjacent breast tissue. All receptors come from a female donor with breast cancer. Some clones in this sample may be carry-over from other donors' samples. Both conserved end residues are part of each CDR3. D genes are given only for firm matches. A clone size is listed for some rows: how often the clone was seen (once, few, many), or a class if it is expanded.

clone size: NA
D gene: NA
J gene: TRBJ1-5
V gene: TRBV7-2
CDR3 protein: CASRMAGNRNHPQHF
CDR3 DNA: TGTGCCAGCAGAATGGCGGGCAACCGCAATCATCCCCAGCATTTT

clone size: NA
D gene: TRBD1
J gene: TRBJ1-6
V gene: TRBV5-5
CDR3 protein: CASSSDRASGSPLHF
CDR3 DNA: TGTGCCAGCAGCTCGGACAGGGCATCTGGGTCACCCCTCCACTTT

clone size: medium-sized
D gene: NA
J gene: TRBJ1-2
V gene: TRBV7-2
CDR3 protein: CASSPTTNYGYTF
CDR3 DNA: TGTGCCAGCAGCCCGACTACTAACTATGGCTACACCTTC

clone size: NA
D gene: NA
J gene: TRBJ2-5
V gene: TRBV2
CDR3 protein: CASSEDGHPQETQYF
CDR3 DNA: TGTGCCAGCAGTGAAGATGGACACCCTCAAGAGACCCAGTACTTC

clone size: many
D gene: NA
J gene: TRBJ2-2
V gene: TRBV5-5
CDR3 protein: CASSLAEPNTGELFF
CDR3 DNA: TGTGCCAGCAGCTTGGCGGAACCGAACACCGGGGAGCTGTTTTTT

clone size: once
D gene: TRBD1
J gene: TRBJ1-2
V gene: TRBV7-8
CDR3 protein: CASSLVRQGDYGYPF
CDR3 DNA: TGTGCCAGCAGCTTGGTCCGACAGGGAGACTATGGCTACCCCTTC

clone size: NA
D gene: NA
J gene: TRBJ2-5
V gene: TRBV20-1
CDR3 protein: CSARVDSQETQYF
CDR3 DNA: TGCAGTGCTAGAGTGGACTCCCAAGAGACCCAGTACTTC

clone size: few
D gene: NA
J gene: TRBJ2-3
V gene: TRBV12-5
CDR3 protein: CASGLTQLGDTQYF
CDR3 DNA: TGTGCTAGTGGTTTGACCCAACTAGGAGATACGCAGTATTTT

clone size: once
D gene: NA
J gene: TRBJ1-5
V gene: TRBV7-2
CDR3 protein: CASSLMPGYQPQHF
CDR3 DNA: TGTGCCAGCAGCCTAATGCCAGGCTATCAGCCCCAGCATTTT

clone size: NA
D gene: TRBD2
J gene: TRBJ2-7
V gene: TRBV19
CDR3 protein: CASSMRHTGPSGEFYEQYF
CDR3 DNA: TGTGCCAGTAGTATGAGGCACACCGGGCCTAGCGGAGAATTCTACGAGCAGTACTTC

clone size: NA
D gene: NA
J gene: TRBJ1-1
V gene: TRBV20-1
CDR3 protein: CGARQGNTEAFF
CDR3 DNA: TGCGGTGCTAGGCAGGGGAACACTGAAGCTTTCTTT

clone size: few
D gene: TRBD1
J gene: TRBJ1-2
V gene: TRBV5-1
CDR3 protein: CASSSGQGVHGYTF
CDR3 DNA: TGCGCCAGCAGCTCGGGACAGGGAGTTCATGGCTACACCTTC

clone size: NA
D gene: TRBD1
J gene: TRBJ2-4
V gene: TRBV2
CDR3 protein: CASRTGGTGGIQYF
CDR3 DNA: TGTGCCAGCAGGACAGGGGGAACTGGAGGCATTCAGTACTTC

clone size: NA
D gene: NA
J gene: TRBJ2-7
V gene: TRBV5-1
CDR3 protein: CASSTDLGAQQKYF
CDR3 DNA: TGCGCCAGCAGCACGGACCTTGGGGCCCAACAAAAGTACTTC

clone size: medium-sized
D gene: NA
J gene: TRBJ1-6
V gene: TRBV7-9
CDR3 protein: CASSGGGQNSPLHF
CDR3 DNA: TGTGCCAGCAGTGGAGGGGGTCAAAATTCACCCCTCCACTTT

clone size: many
D gene: TRBD2
J gene: TRBJ2-1
V gene: TRBV4-2
CDR3 protein: CASRPLAGGSYNEQFF
CDR3 DNA: TGTGCCAGCAGACCACTAGCGGGGGGCTCCTACAATGAGCAGTTCTTC

clone size: NA
D gene: TRBD2
J gene: TRBJ2-3
V gene: TRBV7-9
CDR3 protein: CASSSLAGGPGGTQYF
CDR3 DNA: TGTGCCAGCAGCTCTCTAGCGGGAGGGCCGGGGGGTACGCAGTATTTT

clone size: few
D gene: TRBD2
J gene: TRBJ2-3
V gene: TRBV4-2
CDR3 protein: CASRPLAGGPGGTQYF
CDR3 DNA: TGTGCCAGCAGACCACTAGCGGGGGGGCCGGGGGGTACGCAGTATTTT

clone size: NA
D gene: NA
J gene: TRBJ1-2
V gene: TRBV9
CDR3 protein: CASSPWGGYDGYTF
CDR3 DNA: TGTGCCAGCAGCCCTTGGGGAGGATACGATGGCTACACCTTC

clone size: NA
D gene: TRBD2
J gene: TRBJ2-2
V gene: TRBV5-4
CDR3 protein: CASSLGGLATGELFF
CDR3 DNA: TGTGCCAGCAGCTTGGGTGGACTAGCGACCGGGGAGCTGTTTTTT

clone size: NA
D gene: NA
J gene: TRBJ2-3
V gene: TRBV29-1
CDR3 protein: CSVEVGTDTQYF
CDR3 DNA: TGCAGCGTTGAGGTCGGCACAGATACGCAGTATTTT

clone size: NA
D gene: TRBD2
J gene: TRBJ2-1
V gene: TRBV4-2
CDR3 protein: CASSPQRGDYNEQFF
CDR3 DNA: TGTGCCAGCAGCCCCCAGCGGGGGGATTACAATGAGCAGTTCTTC

clone size: NA
D gene: TRBD1
J gene: TRBJ2-3
V gene: TRBV7-2
CDR3 protein: CASSLAGTGVQSQYF
CDR3 DNA: TGTGCCAGCAGCTTAGCGGGAACAGGGGTCCAATCGCAGTATTTT

clone size: many
D gene: TRBD1
J gene: TRBJ2-4
V gene: TRBV4-1
CDR3 protein: CASSRPGQSQYF
CDR3 DNA: TGCGCCAGCAGCCGGCCGGGACAGTCACAGTACTTC

clone size: NA
D gene: NA
J gene: TRBJ2-1
V gene: TRBV6-4
CDR3 protein: CASGVDQANNEQFF
CDR3 DNA: TGTGCCAGTGGTGTCGACCAGGCGAACAATGAGCAGTTCTTC

clone size: many
D gene: NA
J gene: TRBJ1-2
V gene: TRBV19
CDR3 protein: CASSIGGGANYGYTF
CDR3 DNA: TGTGCCAGTAGTATAGGCGGGGGAGCTAACTATGGCTACACCTTC

clone size: NA
D gene: NA
J gene: TRBJ2-1
V gene: TRBV11-3
CDR3 protein: CASSLGGEQFF
CDR3 DNA: TGTGCCAGCAGCTTAGGGGGCGAGCAGTTCTTC

clone size: NA
D gene: NA
J gene: TRBJ2-7
V gene: TRBV29-1
CDR3 protein: CSVPRTASSYEQYF
CDR3 DNA: TGCAGCGTTCCGAGGACCGCCAGCTCCTACGAGCAGTACTTC

clone size: many
D gene: NA
J gene: TRBJ1-3
V gene: TRBV19
CDR3 protein: CAASPSGNTIYF
CDR3 DNA: TGTGCCGCCTCCCCCTCTGGAAACACCATATATTTT

clone size: NA
D gene: NA
J gene: TRBJ1-3
V gene: TRBV7-2
CDR3 protein: CASSLRGTGNTIYF
CDR3 DNA: TGTGCCAGCAGCCTAAGAGGGACAGGAAACACCATATATTTT

clone size: many
D gene: NA
J gene: TRBJ2-6
V gene: TRBV19
CDR3 protein: CASSIGGSGANVLTF
CDR3 DNA: TGTGCCAGTAGTATTGGAGGTTCTGGGGCCAACGTCCTGACTTTC

clone size: NA
D gene: TRBD2
J gene: TRBJ2-7
V gene: TRBV20-1
CDR3 protein: CSAPAGPSGEFYEQYF
CDR3 DNA: TGCAGTGCTCCGGCGGGGCCTAGCGGAGAATTCTACGAGCAGTACTTC

clone size: NA
D gene: NA
J gene: TRBJ1-6
V gene: TRBV10-3
CDR3 protein: CAISELSVSNSPLHF
CDR3 DNA: TGTGCCATCAGTGAGTTATCGGTCTCCAATTCACCCCTCCACTTT

clone size: many
D gene: NA
J gene: TRBJ1-5
V gene: TRBV6-2/TRBV6-3
CDR3 protein: CASSHPVGGNQPQHF
CDR3 DNA: TGTGCCAGCAGTCACCCAGTGGGGGGCAATCAGCCCCAGCATTTT

clone size: NA
D gene: NA
J gene: TRBJ2-5
V gene: TRBV12-3/TRBV12-4
CDR3 protein: CASSFKGTETQYF
CDR3 DNA: TGTGCCAGCAGTTTCAAGGGTACAGAGACCCAGTACTTC

clone size: NA
D gene: TRBD1
J gene: TRBJ1-2
V gene: TRBV12-3/TRBV12-4
CDR3 protein: CASSDRDGGYTF
CDR3 DNA: TGTGCCAGCAGCGACAGGGATGGTGGCTACACCTTC

clone size: many
D gene: NA
J gene: TRBJ1-2
V gene: TRBV29-1
CDR3 protein: CSVEDLGLQGYTF
CDR3 DNA: TGCAGCGTTGAAGATTTGGGATTACAAGGCTACACCTTC

clone size: once
D gene: NA
J gene: TRBJ1-6
V gene: TRBV20-1
CDR3 protein: CSASPGGVGTSPLHF
CDR3 DNA: TGCAGTGCTAGCCCCGGGGGAGTCGGAACTTCACCCCTCCACTTT

clone size: many
D gene: NA
J gene: TRBJ2-2
V gene: TRBV12-5
CDR3 protein: CASGLDPSGELFF
CDR3 DNA: TGTGCTAGTGGTTTAGACCCCAGCGGGGAGCTGTTTTTT

clone size: NA
D gene: TRBD2
J gene: TRBJ2-3
V gene: TRBV20-1
CDR3 protein: CSAATSANGADTQYF
CDR3 DNA: TGCAGTGCCGCGACTAGCGCTAACGGCGCAGATACGCAGTATTTT

clone size: NA
D gene: TRBD1
J gene: TRBJ2-2
V gene: TRBV6-4
CDR3 protein: CASRPTGDAGELFF
CDR3 DNA: TGTGCCAGCAGGCCGACAGGGGATGCCGGGGAGCTGTTTTTT

clone size: NA
D gene: TRBD1
J gene: TRBJ2-7
V gene: TRBV25-1
CDR3 protein: CASEGQGWYEQYF
CDR3 DNA: TGTGCCAGCGAAGGACAGGGGTGGTACGAGCAGTACTTC

clone size: NA
D gene: TRBD2
J gene: TRBJ2-3
V gene: TRBV7-2
CDR3 protein: CASSPGTSGYTDTQYF
CDR3 DNA: TGTGCCAGCAGCCCAGGGACTAGCGGGTACACAGATACGCAGTATTTT

clone size: NA
D gene: TRBD2
J gene: TRBJ2-1
V gene: TRBV29-1
CDR3 protein: CSVEEYLAGSRNEQFF
CDR3 DNA: TGCAGCGTTGAGGAGTATCTAGCGGGGAGCCGCAATGAGCAGTTCTTC

clone size: NA
D gene: TRBD1
J gene: TRBJ2-1
V gene: TRBV7-7
CDR3 protein: CASSNSRDSEQFF
CDR3 DNA: TGTGCTAGCAGCAATTCTAGGGACAGTGAGCAGTTCTTC

clone size: medium-sized
D gene: TRBD1
J gene: TRBJ1-6
V gene: TRBV6-6
CDR3 protein: CASSYGTGGVGNSPLHF
CDR3 DNA: TGTGCCAGCAGTTACGGGACAGGGGGCGTCGGTAATTCACCCCTCCACTTT

clone size: NA
D gene: NA
J gene: TRBJ1-2
V gene: TRBV5-1
CDR3 protein: CASGLTPGAGAGGYTF
CDR3 DNA: TGCGCCAGCGGCTTGACCCCGGGAGCGGGGGCAGGTGGCTACACCTTC

clone size: NA
D gene: NA
J gene: TRBJ2-5
V gene: TRBV7-2
CDR3 protein: CASSRGTERETQYF
CDR3 DNA: TGTGCCAGCAGCAGGGGGACCGAGAGGGAGACCCAGTACTTC

clone size: NA
D gene: TRBD1
J gene: TRBJ1-6
V gene: TRBV5-6
CDR3 protein: CASSYGTGNYNSPLHF
CDR3 DNA: TGTGCCAGCAGCTACGGGACAGGGAACTATAATTCACCCCTCCACTTT

clone size: NA
D gene: TRBD1
J gene: TRBJ1-4
V gene: TRBV20-1
CDR3 protein: CSTTGDANEKLFF
CDR3 DNA: TGCAGTACGACAGGGGATGCTAATGAAAAACTGTTTTTT

clone size: NA
D gene: TRBD2
J gene: TRBJ2-1
V gene: TRBV6-2/TRBV6-3
CDR3 protein: CASSLGTSGRNEQFF
CDR3 DNA: TGTGCCAGCAGTCTGGGGACTAGCGGGAGAAATGAGCAGTTCTTC

clone size: NA
D gene: TRBD2
J gene: TRBJ2-3
V gene: TRBV12-3/TRBV12-4
CDR3 protein: CASRTSGGTDTQYF
CDR3 DNA: TGTGCCAGCAGGACTAGCGGGGGCACAGATACGCAGTATTTT

clone size: NA
D gene: TRBD1
J gene: TRBJ2-5
V gene: TRBV10-2
CDR3 protein: CASSRTGGDMETQYF
CDR3 DNA: TGCGCCAGCAGTCGGACAGGGGGAGACATGGAGACCCAGTACTTC